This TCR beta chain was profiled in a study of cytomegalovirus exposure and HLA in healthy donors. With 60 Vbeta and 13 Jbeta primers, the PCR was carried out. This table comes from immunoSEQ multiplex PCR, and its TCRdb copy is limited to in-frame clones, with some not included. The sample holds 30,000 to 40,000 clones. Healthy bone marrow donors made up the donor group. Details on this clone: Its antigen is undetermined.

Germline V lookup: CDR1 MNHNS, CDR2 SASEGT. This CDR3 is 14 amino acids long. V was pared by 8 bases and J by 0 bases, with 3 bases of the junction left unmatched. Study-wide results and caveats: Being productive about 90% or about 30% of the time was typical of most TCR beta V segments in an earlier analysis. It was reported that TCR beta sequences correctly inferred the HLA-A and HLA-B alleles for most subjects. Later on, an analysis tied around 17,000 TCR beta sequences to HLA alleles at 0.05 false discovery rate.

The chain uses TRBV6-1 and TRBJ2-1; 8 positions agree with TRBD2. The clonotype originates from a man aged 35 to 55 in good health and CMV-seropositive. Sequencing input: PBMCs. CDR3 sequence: CASGTSGSYNEQFF. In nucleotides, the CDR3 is TGTGCCAGCGGAACTAGCGGCTCCTACAATGAGCAGTTCTTC.